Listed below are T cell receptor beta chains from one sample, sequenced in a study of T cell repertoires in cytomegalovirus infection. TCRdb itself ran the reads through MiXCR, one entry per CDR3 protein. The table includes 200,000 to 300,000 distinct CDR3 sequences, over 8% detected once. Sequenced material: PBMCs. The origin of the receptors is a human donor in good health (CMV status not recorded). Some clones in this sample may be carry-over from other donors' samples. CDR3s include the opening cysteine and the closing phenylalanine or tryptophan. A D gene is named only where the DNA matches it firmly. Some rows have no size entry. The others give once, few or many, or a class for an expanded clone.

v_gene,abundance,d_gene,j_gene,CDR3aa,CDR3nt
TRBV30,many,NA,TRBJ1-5,CAWSPDNQPQHF,TGTGCCTGGAGTCCCGATAATCAGCCCCAGCATTTT
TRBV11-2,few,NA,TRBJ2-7,CASSLGAAGTYEQYF,TGTGCCAGCAGCTTAGGGGCAGCCGGAACGTACGAGCAGTACTTC
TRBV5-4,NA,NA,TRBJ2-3,CASRPEIADTQYF,TGTGCCAGCAGACCTGAAATAGCGGATACGCAGTATTTT
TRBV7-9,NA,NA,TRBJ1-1,CASSLASRDLREAFF,TGTGCCAGCAGCTTAGCAAGCCGGGACCTCAGAGAAGCTTTCTTT
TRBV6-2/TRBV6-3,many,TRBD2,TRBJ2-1,CASSISSGGSLNEQFF,TGTGCCAGCAGTATAAGTAGCGGGGGAAGTTTGAATGAGCAGTTCTTC
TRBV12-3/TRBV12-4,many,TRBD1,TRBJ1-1,CASSLATAGGGTEAFF,TGTGCCAGCAGTTTAGCGACCGCAGGGGGTGGAACTGAAGCTTTCTTT
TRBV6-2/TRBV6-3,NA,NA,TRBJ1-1,CASTITGNTEAFF,TGTGCCAGCACCATAACAGGGAACACTGAAGCTTTCTTT
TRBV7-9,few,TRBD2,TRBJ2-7,CASSPRTSGSGEQYF,TGTGCCAGCAGCCCCCGGACTAGCGGGTCGGGAGAGCAGTACTTC
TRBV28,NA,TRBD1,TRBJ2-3,CASSSAGQGDVDTQYF,TGTGCCAGCAGTTCTGCGGGACAGGGGGACGTAGATACGCAGTATTTT
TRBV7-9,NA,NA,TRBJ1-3,CASSLGTPSSGNTIYF,TGTGCCAGCAGCTTAGGAACTCCTAGCTCTGGAAACACCATATATTTT
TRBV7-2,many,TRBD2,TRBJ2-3,CASSPDLAGVDTQYF,TGTGCCAGCAGCCCAGACTTAGCGGGAGTAGATACGCAGTATTTT
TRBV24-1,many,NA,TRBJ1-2,CATPKVANYGYTF,TGTGCCACCCCCAAAGTAGCTAACTATGGCTACACCTTC
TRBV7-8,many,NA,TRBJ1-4,CASSLEAGTATNEKLFF,TGTGCCAGCAGCTTAGAGGCAGGGACTGCAACTAATGAAAAACTGTTTTTT
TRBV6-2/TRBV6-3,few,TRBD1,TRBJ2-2,CASDRDTGELFF,TGTGCCAGCGACAGGGACACCGGGGAGCTGTTTTTT